The 21 T cell receptor beta chains below all came from one sample that was sequenced in a study of T cell changes during pregnancy in multiple sclerosis. This table comes from immunoSEQ multiplex PCR, and its TCRdb copy is limited to in-frame clones, with some not included. The table has fewer than 55,000 clones, 92% seen once. Material: peripheral blood. These receptors originate from a female donor with multiple sclerosis, enrolled in a pregnancy study.

The rearrangement links TRBV27 to TRBJ2-7, with D possibly matching TRBD1 (5 bases). CDR1 and CDR2 (germline): MNHEY, SMNVEV (reference sequence). Trimming pared 3 bases from V and 2 bases from J, leaving 8 bases between. The CDR3 is 13 amino acids. The CDR3, as DNA: TGTGCCAGCAGTTTTCAGGGTCCCTACGAGCAGTACTTC. Translation: CASSFQGPYEQYF.

V usage is TRBV7-6 and J usage is TRBJ2-3; unclear D gene. V gave up 3 bases and J gave up 3 bases, with 7 bases separating them. CDR1 and CDR2 from the germline V gene are SGHVS and FNYEAQ. This CDR3 has 13 residues. CDR3 protein: CASSFSRTDTQYF. The DNA for the CDR3 is TGTGCCAGCAGCTTTTCAAGGACAGATACGCAGTATTTT.

The CDR3 spells CASSPVLWEGYEQYF. CDR3 bases: TGCGCCAGCAGCCCTGTTTTGTGGGAAGGCTACGAGCAGTACTTC. The chain recombines TRBV5-1 with TRBJ2-7, with D uncertain. The CDR3 loop spans 15 amino acids. CDR1 and CDR2 (germline): SGHRS, YFSETQ. The ends were cut back, 4 bases at V and 3 bases at J, with 17 bases in the middle.

The V call is TRBV27, the J call TRBJ2-6; D is uncertain. Germline CDR1 MNHEY, CDR2 SMNVEV (reference sequence). CDR3 length: 15 residues. V shed 11 bases and J shed 0 bases, with 14 bases lying between them. The CDR3 spells CARMLAFSGANVLTF. CDR3 DNA sequence: TGTGCCCGCATGCTGGCCTTCTCTGGGGCCAACGTCCTGACTTTC.

CDR3: CASSRLRTDLYGYTF. Here the CDR3 DNA reads TGTGCCAGCAGTCGGCTCCGGACAGACCTCTATGGCTACACCTTC. The chain links TRBV2 to TRBJ1-2; D may be TRBD1 (6 bases). The germline V gene encodes CDR1 SNHLY and CDR2 FYNNEI. CDR3 length: 15 residues. Trimming cost V 5 bases and J 4 bases, with 17 bases left between them.

This clone has just one count. This chain links TRBV28 with TRBJ2-3, with D unclear. Germline V gene sequence: CDR1 MDHEN, CDR2 SYDVKM. Trimming took 7 bases from V and 6 from J, leaving 5 bases between them. The CDR3 is 10 amino acids. CDR3 in amino acids: CASIGDTQYF. The CDR3 DNA is TGTGCCAGCATAGGCGATACGCAGTATTTT.

The J gene is TRBJ2-6, the V gene TRBV5-4; possibly TRBD1 or TRBD2 for D (6 bases each). Germline CDR1 and CDR2: SGHNT and YYREEE (reference sequence). The CDR3 loop spans 19 amino acids. Trimming left V 0 bases short and J 0 bases short, with 16 bases between. The CDR3 coding sequence is TGTGCCAGCAGCTTGGGGGGGGCAGGGCCCTTCTCTGGGGCCAACGTCCTGACTTTC. Protein: CASSLGGAGPFSGANVLTF.

The chain joins TRBV11-3 to TRBJ2-7; 13 nucleotides match TRBD2. Germline V CDR1 and CDR2: SGHNT, YENEEA. Trimming at V came to 4 bases and at J to 0 bases, leaving 3 bases not matched to a gene. This CDR3 is built from 16 residues. The CDR3 region has the DNA TGTGCCAGCAGCTCTGGACTAGCGGGAGCCTCCTACGAGCAGTACTTC. This sequence encodes CASSSGLAGASYEQYF.

The chain combines TRBV12-5 with TRBJ1-4, with D perhaps TRBD1 (6 bases). The V gene lost 1 base and the J gene lost 0 bases, with 6 bases spanning the gap. This CDR3 has 15 amino acids. Germline V CDR1 and CDR2: LGHNT, FRNRAP. CDR3: CASGLGDTTNEKLFF. CDR3 bases: TGTGCTAGTGGTTTGGGGGACACAACTAATGAAAAACTGTTTTTT.

V usage is TRBV7-9 and J usage is TRBJ1-1; 8 bases fit TRBD1. CDR1 is SEHNR, CDR2 FQNEAQ, per germline (reference sequence). This CDR3 contains 15 residues. The V gene end was trimmed by 5 bases and the J gene end by 1 base; junction bases not matched to a gene: 6. The chain's CDR3 is CASSRTDRANTEAFF. As DNA, the CDR3 is TGTGCCAGCAGCCGGACGGACAGGGCGAACACTGAAGCTTTCTTT.

The chain combines TRBV5-6 with TRBJ2-7; possibly TRBD1 for D (6 bases). V gave up 3 bases and J gave up 9 bases, with 22 bases separating them. This CDR3 is built from 15 residues. Germline CDR1 is SGHDT and CDR2 is YYEEEE. The DNA of the CDR3 is TGTGCCAGCAGCTGGTACAGGGAGAGTGGAGGCGGGCAGTACTTC. Protein product: CASSWYRESGGGQYF. Full variable domain (remainder filled in from reference TRBV5-6 and TRBJ2-7): DAGVTQSPTHLIKTRGQQVTLRCSPKSGHDTVSWYQQALGQGPQFIFQYYEEEERQRGNFPDRFSGHQFPNYSSELNVNALLLGDSALYLCASSWYRESGGGQYFGPGTRLTVT.

The chain couples TRBV5-4 to TRBJ1-1, with 7 bases matching TRBD1. The CDR3 spans 15 residues. CDR1 is SGHNT, CDR2 YYREEE, per germline (reference sequence). The V and J ends lost 0 bases and 2 bases, in that order; junction bases with no gene match: 4. CDR3 bases: TGTGCCAGCAGCTTGGACGGGACAGTAAACACTGAAGCTTTCTTT. Encoded protein: CASSLDGTVNTEAFF.

The chain combines TRBV19 with TRBJ1-1, with D maybe TRBD1 (5 bases). The CDR3 has 14 amino acids. Germline-derived CDR1 and CDR2 are LNHDA and SQIVND (reference sequence). With 7 bases removed from V and 0 bases from J, the gap between germline ends came to 12 bases. CDR3 bases: TGTGCCAGTACCCCTCAGGGTTTGAACACTGAAGCTTTCTTT. This codes for CASTPQGLNTEAFF.

This clone was picked up a small number of times. The rearrangement joins TRBV19 to TRBJ2-1, with D possibly matching TRBD1 (5 bases). The length of the CDR3 is 12 residues. Trimming stripped 10 bases from V and 5 bases from J, with 12 bases between. The germline CDR1 and CDR2 sequences are LNHDA and SQIVND (reference sequence). The CDR3 protein is CATGGHHNEQFF. The CDR3 bases are TGTGCCACCGGCGGACACCACAATGAGCAGTTCTTC.

This clone appeared a single time. V usage is TRBV9 and J usage is TRBJ1-1; D is ambiguous. Looked up from germline, CDR1 is SGDLS and CDR2 is YYNGEE. The CDR3 is 13 amino acids. V was pared by 4 bases and J by 1 base, with 8 bases between. The DNA for the CDR3 is TGTGCCAGCAGCCACGGCCCGAACACTGAAGCTTTCTTT. It is translated as CASSHGPNTEAFF. The full variable domain, rest sourced from reference TRBV9 and TRBJ1-1, is DSGVTQTPKHLITATGQRVTLRCSPRSGDLSVYWYQQSLDQGLQFLIQYYNGEERAKGNILERFSAQQFPDLHSELNLSSLELGDSALYFCASSHGPNTEAFFGQGTRLTVV.

The genes are TRBV7-9 and TRBJ1-1, with 9 bases fitting TRBD1. V lost 4 bases and J lost 5; bases outside the gene matches: 5. Germline-derived CDR1 and CDR2 are SEHNR and FQNEAQ (reference sequence). The CDR3 consists of 14 residues. The chain's CDR3 is CASSSQGAYTEAFF. For the CDR3, the DNA is TGTGCCAGCAGCTCACAGGGGGCGTATACTGAAGCTTTCTTT.

CDR3 DNA sequence: TGCAGCGCGGGGGGTCAAGGGTTCGAGCAGTACTTC. Its translation is CSAGGQGFEQYF. This chain uses TRBV29-1 with TRBJ2-7; 7 nucleotides line up with TRBD2. Germline CDR1 and CDR2: SQVTM and ANQGSEA. CDR3 length: 12 residues. V lost 7 bases, J lost 6 bases, and 9 bases stayed unmatched.

The V call is TRBV18, the J call TRBJ1-5, with 8 bases identical to TRBD1. CDR1 is KGHSH and CDR2 is LQKENI in the germline V gene. The CDR3 runs 15 residues. Trimming cost V 3 bases and J 6 bases; bases outside gene matches: 7. In DNA, the CDR3 is TGTGCCAGCTCACCCCCCGGAACAGGGGGTCAGCCCCAGCATTTT. It yields the protein CASSPPGTGGQPQHF.

This sequence joins TRBV29-1 and TRBJ2-4; 11 nucleotides agree with TRBD2. V shed 1 base and J 5 bases; nucleotides not matched to a gene: 10. Per the germline V gene, CDR1 is SQVTM and CDR2 is ANQGSEA. The CDR3 has 17 amino acids. CDR3 nucleotides: TGCAGCGTTGAAGGGGAGTTAGCGGGAGGGCCGCAAAACATTCAGTACTTC. Translated: CSVEGELAGGPQNIQYF.

The V gene is TRBV18, the J gene TRBJ1-3; a weak D match, TRBD1 (5 bases). CDR3 length: 15 residues. Trimming left V 6 bases short and J 6 bases short, with 18 bases between. The V gene's germline CDR1 is KGHSH and CDR2 LQKENI. The CDR3, as DNA: TGTGCCAGCTCCCCCGGGACGGGGGGACTAAACACCATATATTTT. This translates into CASSPGTGGLNTIYF.

The rearrangement links TRBV5-5 to TRBJ2-3; 8 bases map to TRBD1. Germline V gives CDR1 SGHKS, CDR2 YYEKEE (reference sequence). CDR3 length equals 15 residues. The V and J ends lost 5 bases and 6 bases, in that order; junction bases with no gene match: 11. CDR3 sequence reads: CASRPPGQVMDTQYF. In nucleotides, the CDR3 is TGTGCCAGCAGACCTCCGGGACAGGTAATGGATACGCAGTATTTT.